This is a list of T cell receptor beta chains from one sample in a study of CD8 T cells in ankylosing spondylitis. MiXCR, applied by TCRdb to the 5' RACE reads, yields one record per CDR3 protein. The sample records hundreds of thousands of distinct CDR3 sequences, 8% to 9% being singletons. Input material: blood, either unsorted or a sorted T cell fraction (not recorded which). Receptors were obtained from a female donor with ankylosing spondylitis or in good health (not recorded which). CDR3s include the opening cysteine and the closing phenylalanine or tryptophan. A D gene is named only where the DNA matches it firmly. Size values are once, few and many counts, or a class for expanded clones, and some rows have none.

D	V	size	J	CDR3	DNA
TRBD1	TRBV7-9	.	TRBJ2-1	CASSLATGFVNNEQFF	TGTGCCAGCAGCTTGGCGACAGGGTTTGTTAACAATGAGCAGTTCTTC
TRBD2	TRBV5-1	many	TRBJ2-3	CASSLEAGGFTDTQYF	TGCGCCAGCAGCTTGGAGGCGGGAGGCTTCACAGATACGCAGTATTTT
TRBD2	TRBV20-1	many	TRBJ2-1	CSARSGESYNEQFF	TGCAGTGCAAGAAGCGGGGAGAGTTACAATGAGCAGTTCTTC
.	TRBV6-1	many	TRBJ1-1	CASKMGADTEAFF	TGTGCCAGCAAAATGGGGGCGGACACTGAAGCTTTCTTT
.	TRBV20-1	many	TRBJ1-1	CSVRADTEAFF	TGCAGTGTCAGAGCGGACACTGAAGCTTTCTTT
TRBD1	TRBV30	.	TRBJ2-5	CALNPGQGLETQYF	TGTGCCTTAAACCCGGGACAGGGCTTGGAGACCCAGTACTTC
.	TRBV20-1	.	TRBJ1-4	CSATGNLNEKLFF	TGCAGTGCTACCGGAAACCTAAATGAAAAACTGTTTTTT
.	TRBV3-1	many	TRBJ2-7	CASSHQRNWDNPYEQYF	TGTGCCAGCAGCCACCAACGGAACTGGGACAATCCCTACGAGCAGTACTTC
.	TRBV2	.	TRBJ2-1	CASRPTTTSNEQFF	TGTGCCAGCAGGCCGACAACTACCTCCAATGAGCAGTTCTTC
.	TRBV7-9	few	TRBJ2-1	CASSHLLEAEQFF	TGTGCCAGCAGCCACTTACTAGAAGCTGAGCAGTTCTTC
.	TRBV4-3	.	TRBJ2-3	CASSQETGRDTQYF	TGCGCCAGCAGCCAAGAAACGGGACGAGATACGCAGTATTTT
.	TRBV15	many	TRBJ1-3	CATSSAGAGNTIYF	TGTGCCACCAGCAGCGCGGGGGCTGGAAACACCATATATTTT
.	TRBV9	.	TRBJ2-6	CASSVGPDPGANVLTF	TGTGCCAGCAGCGTAGGCCCGGACCCTGGGGCCAACGTCCTGACTTTC
.	TRBV6-1	few	TRBJ2-7	CASSEAVGRTYEQYF	TGTGCCAGCAGTGAAGCGGTAGGCAGAACCTACGAGCAGTACTTC
.	TRBV28	many	TRBJ1-2	CATGRRGGYTF	TGTGCCACCGGGAGGCGAGGTGGCTACACCTTC
.	TRBV7-8	many	TRBJ2-1	CASSLRTTPLDEQFF	TGTGCCAGCAGCTTACGGACTACCCCTTTGGATGAGCAGTTCTTC
TRBD2	TRBV20-1	many	TRBJ2-3	CSAISSGRTDTQYF	TGCAGTGCTATCTCTAGCGGGAGGACAGATACGCAGTATTTT
.	TRBV5-1	.	TRBJ1-2	CASSLGGRPGAGYTF	TGCGCCAGCAGCTTGGGGGGCAGACCGGGGGCTGGCTACACCTTC
.	TRBV12-3/TRBV12-4	.	TRBJ2-2	CASSSGTPTTTGELFF	TGTGCCAGCAGTTCCGGGACTCCCACCACCACCGGGGAGCTGTTTTTT
TRBD2	TRBV5-1	many	TRBJ2-3	CASSGREGTTDTQYF	TGCGCCAGCAGTGGCAGGGAGGGAACCACAGATACGCAGTATTTT
.	TRBV6-1	many	TRBJ1-2	CASTPGGVYGYTF	TGTGCCAGCACCCCGGGGGGTGTGTATGGCTACACCTTC
TRBD2	TRBV24-1	many	TRBJ2-1	CATSDWVAGGPSNEQFF	TGTGCCACCAGTGATTGGGTAGCGGGAGGTCCCTCCAATGAGCAGTTCTTC
.	TRBV4-3	many	TRBJ1-1	CASSQDLGTNTEAFF	TGCGCCAGCAGCCAAGATTTGGGTACTAACACTGAAGCTTTCTTT
.	TRBV7-8	few	TRBJ1-1	CASSLGTTAGTEAFF	TGTGCCAGCAGCCTAGGGACAACTGCGGGCACTGAAGCTTTCTTT
.	TRBV29-1	many	TRBJ1-1	CSVGYGVNTEAFF	TGCAGCGTAGGCTACGGGGTTAACACTGAAGCTTTCTTT
.	TRBV7-9	.	TRBJ2-1	CASSLALSLNKQFF	TGTGCCAGCAGCTTAGCGCTATCTCTGAATAAGCAGTTCTTC
TRBD2	TRBV20-1	many	TRBJ2-5	CSARSSPRTRLRETQYF	TGCAGTGCTAGATCCTCCCCCCGGACTAGATTAAGGGAGACCCAGTACTTC
.	TRBV5-1	many	TRBJ2-4	CASSSVPLKTVSGGNIQYF	TGCGCCAGCAGCTCGGTACCGCTCAAGACAGTGAGTGGGGGAAACATTCAGTACTTC
.	TRBV6-5	many	TRBJ2-2	CASSSSRVGELFF	TGTGCCAGCAGTTCTAGTCGGGTCGGGGAGCTGTTTTTT
.	TRBV7-3	many	TRBJ2-3	CASSLTEGAYTQYF	TGTGCCAGCAGCTTAACGGAGGGAGCATATACGCAGTATTTT
TRBD2	TRBV20-1	many	TRBJ2-1	CSASGTSGSSYNEQFF	TGCAGTGCTAGTGGGACTAGCGGGAGCTCCTACAATGAGCAGTTCTTC
.	TRBV11-2	many	TRBJ2-7	CASSLDVYEQYF	TGTGCCAGCAGTTTAGATGTCTACGAGCAGTACTTC
.	TRBV29-1	many	TRBJ2-2	CSVVHGGTGELFF	TGCAGCGTTGTCCATGGGGGGACCGGGGAGCTGTTTTTT
TRBD2	TRBV5-5	many	TRBJ2-2	CASSHTSGRNTGELFF	TGTGCCAGCAGCCATACTAGCGGGAGGAACACCGGGGAGCTGTTTTTT
.	TRBV29-1	many	TRBJ1-2	CSVVGQGRNYGYTF	TGCAGCGTTGTAGGGCAGGGTCGCAACTATGGCTACACCTTC
.	TRBV12-3/TRBV12-4	many	TRBJ1-4	CASSLIGDEKLFF	TGTGCCAGCAGTTTGATCGGAGATGAAAAACTGTTTTTT
.	TRBV6-1	many	TRBJ2-3	CASSEHGTDTQYF	TGTGCCAGCAGTGAACACGGCACAGATACGCAGTATTTT
.	TRBV11-2	many	TRBJ1-2	CASSLQPTGNGYTF	TGTGCCAGCAGCTTACAACCTACAGGGAATGGCTACACCTTC
.	TRBV25-1	few	TRBJ2-5	CASSVQRQAQYF	TGTGCCAGCAGCGTCCAGCGGCAGGCCCAGTACTTC
.	TRBV12-3/TRBV12-4	many	TRBJ2-3	CASSLGVGSTQYF	TGTGCCAGCAGTTTAGGGGTCGGGAGTACGCAGTATTTT
.	TRBV29-1	few	TRBJ1-2	CSVTGPGSYGYTF	TGCAGCGTTACGGGCCCGGGGAGCTATGGCTACACCTTC
TRBD1	TRBV29-1	many	TRBJ1-1	CSVGTGTEAFF	TGCAGCGTGGGGACAGGCACTGAAGCTTTCTTT
TRBD1	TRBV15	.	TRBJ1-1	CATTFETGVNTEAFF	TGTGCCACCACCTTCGAAACAGGGGTGAACACTGAAGCTTTCTTT
TRBD1	TRBV6-1	many	TRBJ2-7	CAVPRDRGSYEQYF	TGTGCCGTCCCCCGGGACAGGGGTTCCTACGAGCAGTACTTC
.	TRBV29-1	many	TRBJ2-1	CSVVYNEQFF	TGCAGCGTCGTATACAATGAGCAGTTCTTC
.	TRBV10-3	many	TRBJ1-2	CAIGDLYGYTF	TGTGCCATCGGGGATCTATATGGCTACACCTTC
TRBD1	TRBV20-1	few	TRBJ1-2	CSSYTGGGYTF	TGCAGTAGCTATACAGGGGGCGGCTACACCTTC
.	TRBV12-3/TRBV12-4	many	TRBJ2-1	CASSLALGRYNEQFF	TGTGCCAGCAGTTTGGCCCTAGGGAGGTACAATGAGCAGTTCTTC
.	TRBV7-2	few	TRBJ2-7	CASSLGGNPSYEQYF	TGTGCCAGCAGCTTAGGCGGGAACCCCTCCTACGAGCAGTACTTC
.	TRBV21-1	.	TRBJ1-1	CVSSNLAGIDREGTEAFF	TGTGTCAGCAGCAATTTAGCCGGAATTGACAGGGAGGGGACTGAAGCTTTCTTT
TRBD1	TRBV20-1	few	TRBJ2-7	CSARQGAIYEQYF	TGCAGTGCTAGACAGGGGGCTATATACGAGCAGTACTTC